The present TCR beta chain was sequenced within a study of T cell changes during pregnancy in multiple sclerosis. This CDR3 contains 14 residues. Between the trimmed V and J ends, which lost 0 bases and 7 bases, there was a span of 11 bases. Germline values: CDR1 SGHRS, CDR2 YFSETQ. Method: immunoSEQ multiplex PCR; TCRdb's copy keeps in-frame clones and lacks some. The table has roughly 87,000 clones, roughly nine tenths seen once. The specimen comprised PBMCs, sampled in the first trimester of pregnancy. This receptor was obtained from a female donor in good health, serving as a control in a pregnancy study. Some clones in this sample may be carry-over from other donors' samples. This rearrangement joins TRBV5-1 to TRBJ2-1, with D unresolved. The DNA of the CDR3 is TGCGCCAGCAGCTTGGGTAACAGCTTTAATGAGCAGTTCTTC. Its protein is CASSLGNSFNEQFF. The variable domain in full, with the rest retrieved from reference TRBV5-1 and TRBJ2-1, is KAGVTQTPRYLIKTRGQQVTLSCSPISGHRSVSWYQQTPGQGLQFLFEYFSETQRNKGNFPGRFSGRQFSNSRSEMNVSTLELGDSALYLCASSLGNSFNEQFFGPGTRLTVL.